This TCR beta chain derives from a study of blood T cell repertoires in COVID-19. In the study overall: COVID-19 samples collected from the United States, Italy and Spain covered acute and convalescent phases. From T cells, B-cell-depleted T cells, or PBMCs came the material, which was cDNA or gDNA.

Per the study methods: Quantification of nucleated cells was approximated via reference gene primer amplification. Profiled with immunoSEQ multiplex PCR; TCRdb holds only in-frame clones, not every one. That table is the source of V, J and clone size, and D and trimming were worked out from the DNA. The sample has around 120,000 clones, about nine tenths seen once. The source material was peripheral blood. This TCR was recovered from a man between 65 and 79 years old who had recovered from COVID-19.

This CDR3 reads CAWRRGIRDSPLHF. As DNA, the CDR3 is TGTGCCTGGAGAAGGGGAATTAGGGATTCACCCCTCCACTTT. The chain has TRBV30 and TRBJ1-6, with D maybe TRBD1 (5 bases). The V gene lost 3 bases and the J gene lost 8 bases, with 14 bases spanning the gap. The germline gives CDR1 GTSNPN, CDR2 SVGIG (reference sequence). This CDR3 comprises 14 residues.